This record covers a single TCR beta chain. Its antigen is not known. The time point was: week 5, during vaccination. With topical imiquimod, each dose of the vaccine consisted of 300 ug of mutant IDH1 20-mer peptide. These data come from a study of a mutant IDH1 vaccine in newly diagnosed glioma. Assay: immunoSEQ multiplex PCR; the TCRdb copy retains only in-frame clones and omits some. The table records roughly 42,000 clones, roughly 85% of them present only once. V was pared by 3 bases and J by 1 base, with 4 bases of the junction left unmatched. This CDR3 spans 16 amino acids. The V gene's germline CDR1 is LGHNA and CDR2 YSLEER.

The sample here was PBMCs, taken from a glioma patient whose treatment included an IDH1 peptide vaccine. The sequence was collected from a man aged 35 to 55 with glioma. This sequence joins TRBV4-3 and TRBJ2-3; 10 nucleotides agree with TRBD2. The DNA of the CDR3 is TGCGCCAGCAGCCAGGACCTAGCGGGAGGCACAGATACGCAGTATTTT. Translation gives CASSQDLAGGTDTQYF.